This T cell receptor beta chain was sequenced for a study of T cells in localized non-small cell lung cancer. The CDR3 length is 12 residues. Trimming left V 6 bases short and J 2 bases short, with 4 bases between. Germline V gene lookup returns CDR1 WNHNN and CDR2 SYGVQD (reference sequence). Study-wide results and limits: Peak T cell clonality was found in uninvolved adjacent lung, exceeding tumor.

Repertoires were generated with immunoSEQ multiplex PCR, while TCRdb's copy carries only in-frame clones and drops some. The top ten clones hold almost 8.5% of a sample with some 21,000 clones, around nine tenths of them seen once. Concerning this clone itself: Its antigen remains unidentified.

Sequencing was performed on peripheral blood, taken before any cancer treatment. The origin of this receptor is a man aged 40 to 70 with stage I lung adenocarcinoma. This chain connects TRBV10-1 to TRBJ2-2; D is unresolved. CDR3 nucleotides: TGCGCCAGCAGCGAAAACACCGGGGAGCTGTTTTTT. Amino acids: CASSENTGELFF.